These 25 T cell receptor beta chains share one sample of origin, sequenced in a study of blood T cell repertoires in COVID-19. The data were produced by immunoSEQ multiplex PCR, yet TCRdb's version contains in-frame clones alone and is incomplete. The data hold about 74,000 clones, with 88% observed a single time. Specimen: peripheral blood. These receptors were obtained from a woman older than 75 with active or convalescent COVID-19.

The chain's CDR3 is CASSFRQATEAFF. The DNA for the CDR3 is TGTGCCAGCAGCTTTAGACAGGCTACCGAAGCTTTCTTT. The rearrangement uses TRBV7-9 and TRBJ1-1, with D possibly TRBD1 on 6 matching bases. The V and J ends lost 3 bases and 8 bases respectively, with 13 bases between them. The CDR3 length is 13 residues. Looked up from germline, CDR1 is SEHNR and CDR2 is FQNEAQ (reference sequence).

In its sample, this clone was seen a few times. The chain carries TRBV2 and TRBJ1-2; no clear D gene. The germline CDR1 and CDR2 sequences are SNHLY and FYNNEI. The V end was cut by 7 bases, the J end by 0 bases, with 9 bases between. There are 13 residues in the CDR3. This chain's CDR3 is CASTADSNYGYTF. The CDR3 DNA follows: TGTGCCAGCACGGCAGACTCTAACTATGGCTACACCTTC.

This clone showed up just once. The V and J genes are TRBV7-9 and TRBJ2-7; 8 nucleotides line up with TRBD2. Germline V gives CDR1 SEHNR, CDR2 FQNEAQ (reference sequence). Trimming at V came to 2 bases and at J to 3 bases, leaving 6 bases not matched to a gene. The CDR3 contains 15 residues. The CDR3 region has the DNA TGTGCCAGCAGCTTATACCGGGAGGGCTTCTACGAGCAGTACTTC. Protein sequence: CASSLYREGFYEQYF.

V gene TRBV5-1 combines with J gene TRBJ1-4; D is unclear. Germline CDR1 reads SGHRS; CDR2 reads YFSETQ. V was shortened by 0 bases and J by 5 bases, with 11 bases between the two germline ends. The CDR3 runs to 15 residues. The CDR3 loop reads CASSLVTPGNEKLFF. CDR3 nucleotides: TGCGCCAGCAGCTTGGTGACCCCGGGGAATGAAAAACTGTTTTTT. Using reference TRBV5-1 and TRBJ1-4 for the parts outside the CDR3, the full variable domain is KAGVTQTPRYLIKTRGQQVTLSCSPISGHRSVSWYQQTPGQGLQFLFEYFSETQRNKGNFPGRFSGRQFSNSRSEMNVSTLELGDSALYLCASSLVTPGNEKLFFGSGTQLSVL.

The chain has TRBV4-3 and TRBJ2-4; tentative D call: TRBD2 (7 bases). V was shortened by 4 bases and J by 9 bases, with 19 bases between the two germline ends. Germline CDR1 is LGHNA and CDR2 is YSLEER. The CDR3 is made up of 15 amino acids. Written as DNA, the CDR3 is TGCGCCAGCAGCCCGCTTGGGGGCGGGGGTAGCATTCAGTACTTC. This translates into CASSPLGGGGSIQYF.

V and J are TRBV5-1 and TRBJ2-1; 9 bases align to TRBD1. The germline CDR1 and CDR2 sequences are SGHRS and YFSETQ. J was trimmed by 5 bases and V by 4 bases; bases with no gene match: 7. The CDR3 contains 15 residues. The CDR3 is CASSTGQGWNNEQFF. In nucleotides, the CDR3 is TGCGCCAGCAGCACTGGACAGGGGTGGAACAATGAGCAGTTCTTC.

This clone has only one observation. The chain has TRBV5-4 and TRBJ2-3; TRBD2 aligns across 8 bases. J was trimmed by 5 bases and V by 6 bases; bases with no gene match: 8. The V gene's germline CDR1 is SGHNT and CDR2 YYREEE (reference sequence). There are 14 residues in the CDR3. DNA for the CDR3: TGTGCCAGCACCAGAGCGGGAGCGAAAGATACGCAGTATTTT. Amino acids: CASTRAGAKDTQYF.

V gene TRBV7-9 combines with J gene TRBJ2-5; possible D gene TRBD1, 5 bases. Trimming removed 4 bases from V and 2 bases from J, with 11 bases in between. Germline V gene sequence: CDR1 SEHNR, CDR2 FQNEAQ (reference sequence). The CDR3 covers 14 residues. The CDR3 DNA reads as TGTGCCAGCAGCTCCCACAGGTCTCAAGAGACCCAGTACTTC. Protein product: CASSSHRSQETQYF.

This CDR3 reads CASSFRGREVDTQYF. The DNA for the CDR3 is TGTGCCAGCAGCTTCCGGGGCAGGGAGGTGGATACGCAGTATTTT. The rearrangement uses TRBV7-9 and TRBJ2-3; D is possibly TRBD2 (6 bases). CDR1 and CDR2 (germline): SEHNR, FQNEAQ (reference sequence). V lost 3 bases to trimming and J lost 6 bases, with 16 bases between them. This CDR3 spans 15 amino acids.

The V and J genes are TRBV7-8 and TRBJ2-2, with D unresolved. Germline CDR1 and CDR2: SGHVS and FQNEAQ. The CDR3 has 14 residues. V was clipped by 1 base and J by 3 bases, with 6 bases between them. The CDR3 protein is CASSLVAHTGELFF. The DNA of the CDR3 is TGTGCCAGCAGCTTAGTGGCACACACCGGGGAGCTGTTTTTT.

The CDR3: CASSFGSQETQYF. CDR3 nucleotides: TGTGCCAGCAGTTTCGGGTCGCAAGAGACCCAGTACTTC. This chain joins TRBV6-2 or TRBV6-3 and TRBJ2-5, with D unresolved. Germline lookup yields CDR1 MNHEY and CDR2 SVGEGT. The V gene lost 4 bases and the J gene lost 2 bases, with 8 bases spanning the gap. This CDR3 has 13 residues.

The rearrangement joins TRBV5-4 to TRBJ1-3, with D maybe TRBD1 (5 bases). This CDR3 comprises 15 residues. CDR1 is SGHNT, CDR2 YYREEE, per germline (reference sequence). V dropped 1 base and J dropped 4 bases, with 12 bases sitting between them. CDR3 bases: TGTGCCAGCAGCTTGCCAGGGTCTACGGGAAACACCATATATTTT. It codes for CASSLPGSTGNTIYF.

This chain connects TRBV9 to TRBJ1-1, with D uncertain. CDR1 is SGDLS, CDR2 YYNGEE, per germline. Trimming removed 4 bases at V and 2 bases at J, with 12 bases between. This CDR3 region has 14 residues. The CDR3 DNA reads TGTGCCAGCAGCACCACCTCACTTAACACTGAAGCTTTCTTT. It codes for CASSTTSLNTEAFF.

The CDR3 nucleotides are TGTGCCAGCACCCCACGGACTAGCGAAACCGGGGAGCTGTTTTTT. It translates to CASTPRTSETGELFF. The chain uses TRBV2 and TRBJ2-2; 9 bases are a match to TRBD2. CDR3 size: 15 residues. CDR1 and CDR2 (germline): SNHLY, FYNNEI. J lost 5 bases, V lost 7 bases, and 8 bases had no gene match.

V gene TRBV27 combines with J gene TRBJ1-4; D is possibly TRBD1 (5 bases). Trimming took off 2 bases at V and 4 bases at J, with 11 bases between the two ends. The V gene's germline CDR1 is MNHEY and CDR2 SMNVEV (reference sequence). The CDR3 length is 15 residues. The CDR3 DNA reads TGTGCCAGCAGTTTAAAGGGGCCGCTTAATGAAAAACTGTTTTTT. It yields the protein CASSLKGPLNEKLFF.

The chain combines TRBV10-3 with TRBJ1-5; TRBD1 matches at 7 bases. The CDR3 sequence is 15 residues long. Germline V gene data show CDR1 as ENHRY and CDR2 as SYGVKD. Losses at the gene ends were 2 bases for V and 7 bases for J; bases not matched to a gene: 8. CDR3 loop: CAISEGDRLRQPQHF. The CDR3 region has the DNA TGTGCCATCAGTGAGGGGGACAGACTGCGGCAGCCCCAGCATTTT.

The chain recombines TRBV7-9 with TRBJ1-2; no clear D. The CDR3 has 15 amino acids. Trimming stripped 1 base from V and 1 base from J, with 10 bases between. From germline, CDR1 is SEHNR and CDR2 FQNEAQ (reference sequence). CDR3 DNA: TGTGCCAGCAGCTTAGGAACTTTCGATAACTATGGCTACACCTTC. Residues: CASSLGTFDNYGYTF.

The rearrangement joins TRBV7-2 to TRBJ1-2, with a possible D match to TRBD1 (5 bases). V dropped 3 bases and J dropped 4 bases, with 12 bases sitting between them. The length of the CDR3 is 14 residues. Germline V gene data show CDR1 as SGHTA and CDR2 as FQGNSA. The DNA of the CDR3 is TGTGCCAGCAGCTTTGACAGTGACCGCTATGGCTACACCTTC. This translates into CASSFDSDRYGYTF.

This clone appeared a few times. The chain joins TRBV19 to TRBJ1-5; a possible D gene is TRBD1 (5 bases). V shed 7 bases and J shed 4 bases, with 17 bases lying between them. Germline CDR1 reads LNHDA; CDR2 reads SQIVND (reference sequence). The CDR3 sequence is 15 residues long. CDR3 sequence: CASTPPRVGNQPQHF. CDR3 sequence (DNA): TGTGCCAGTACCCCCCCCAGGGTAGGGAATCAGCCCCAGCATTTT.

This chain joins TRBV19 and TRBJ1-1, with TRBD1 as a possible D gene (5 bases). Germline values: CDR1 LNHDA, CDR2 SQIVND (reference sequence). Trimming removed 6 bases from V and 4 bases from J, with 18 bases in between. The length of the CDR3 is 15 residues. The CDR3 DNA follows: TGTGCCAGTAGCCCCAGGACGGGGGTGAGCACTGAAGCTTTCTTT. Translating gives CASSPRTGVSTEAFF.

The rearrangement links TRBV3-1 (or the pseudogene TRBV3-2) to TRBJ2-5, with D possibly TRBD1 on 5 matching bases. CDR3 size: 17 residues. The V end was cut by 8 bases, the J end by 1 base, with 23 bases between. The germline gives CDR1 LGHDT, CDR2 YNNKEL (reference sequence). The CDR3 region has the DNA TGTGCCAGCTCTCCGAGAATGGGGCCCGGCATCCAAGAGACCCAGTACTTC. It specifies CASSPRMGPGIQETQYF.

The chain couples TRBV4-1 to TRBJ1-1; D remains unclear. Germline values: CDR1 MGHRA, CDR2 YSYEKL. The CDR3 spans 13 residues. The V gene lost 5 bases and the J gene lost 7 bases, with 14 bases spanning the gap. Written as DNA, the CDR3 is TGCGCCAGCAGCATACGACTTTCATATGAAGCTTTCTTT. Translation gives CASSIRLSYEAFF.

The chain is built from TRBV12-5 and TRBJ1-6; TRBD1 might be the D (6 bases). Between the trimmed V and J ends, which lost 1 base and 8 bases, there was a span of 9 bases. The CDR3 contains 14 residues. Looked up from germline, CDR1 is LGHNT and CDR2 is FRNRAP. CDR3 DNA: TGTGCTAGTGGTTTGGCAGGGGAGTATTCACCCCTCCACTTT. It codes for CASGLAGEYSPLHF.

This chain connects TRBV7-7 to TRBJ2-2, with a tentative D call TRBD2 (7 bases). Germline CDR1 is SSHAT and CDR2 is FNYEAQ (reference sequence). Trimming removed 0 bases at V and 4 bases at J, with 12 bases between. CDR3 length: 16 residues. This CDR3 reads CASSLARGASTGELFF. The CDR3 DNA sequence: TGTGCCAGCAGCTTAGCACGGGGGGCGTCCACCGGGGAGCTGTTTTTT.

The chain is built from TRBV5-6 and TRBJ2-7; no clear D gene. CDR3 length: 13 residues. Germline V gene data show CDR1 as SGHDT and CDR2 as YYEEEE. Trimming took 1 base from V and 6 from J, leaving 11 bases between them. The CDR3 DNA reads TGTGCCAGCAGCTTGCGCCCACCGGGCGAGCAGTACTTC. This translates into CASSLRPPGEQYF.